Following are 27 T cell receptor beta chains from one sample sequenced in a study of CD8 T cells in Susac syndrome. The authors reverse transcribed roughly 0.5 to 1 ug RNA with random hexamers. TCRdb itself ran the immunoSEQ multiplex PCR reads through MiXCR, one entry per CDR3 protein. This sample has around 130,000 distinct CDR3 sequences, with around 94% found just once. The specimen was CD8+ T cells from PBMCs. Receptor source: a human donor with Susac syndrome.

CDR3 coding DNA: TGTGCCAGCAGTGAACCGACCGCGGACAGGATCATCTACAATGAGCAGTTCTTC. Its translation: CASSEPTADRIIYNEQFF. The V gene is TRBV2, the J gene TRBJ2-1; the match to TRBD1 covers 7 bases. Germline CDR1 reads SNHLY; CDR2 reads FYNNEI. The V and J ends lost 2 bases and 3 bases, in that order; junction bases with no gene match: 13. The CDR3 runs 18 residues. Using reference TRBV2 and TRBJ2-1 for the parts outside the CDR3, the full variable domain is EPEVTQTPSHQVTQMGQEVILRCVPISNHLYFYWYRQILGQKVEFLVSFYNNEISEKSEIFDDQFSVERPDGSNFTLKIRSTKLEDSAMYFCASSEPTADRIIYNEQFFGPGTRLTVL.

This chain's CDR3 is CASSYSVEGSEPNYGYTF. CDR3 DNA: TGTGCCAGCAGTTACTCGGTGGAGGGATCGGAACCTAACTATGGCTACACCTTC. V and J are TRBV6-2 or TRBV6-3 and TRBJ1-2; D gene uncertain. The CDR3 loop spans 18 amino acids. Trimming stripped 0 bases from V and 0 bases from J, with 17 bases between. The germline V gene has CDR1 MNHEY and CDR2 SVGEGT.

This CDR3 reads CSVDRPPGRAYEQYF. The CDR3 nucleotides are TGCAGCGTTGATAGGCCACCGGGACGGGCCTACGAGCAGTACTTC. The V gene is TRBV29-1, the J gene TRBJ2-7; D possibly matches TRBD1 or TRBD2 (5 bases each). The CDR3 is made up of 15 amino acids. V shed 3 bases and J shed 2 bases, with 17 bases lying between them. Germline V gene sequence: CDR1 SQVTM, CDR2 ANQGSEA.

This chain uses TRBV14 with TRBJ2-7; D unclear. V lost 0 bases, J lost 6 bases, and 9 bases lay in between. The CDR3 has 13 amino acids. Germline values: CDR1 SGHDN, CDR2 FVKESK. The chain's CDR3 is CASSQDRRGEQYF. The CDR3 nucleotides read TGTGCCAGCAGCCAAGATCGAAGAGGCGAGCAGTACTTC.

This sequence joins TRBV19 and TRBJ1-1; 7 nucleotides agree with TRBD1. The CDR3 totals 15 residues. The J segment lost 6 bases and the V segment lost 7 bases, leaving 14 bases of the junction unmatched. Germline V gene data show CDR1 as LNHDA and CDR2 as SQIVND (reference sequence). The CDR3 is CASKTQGGLVAEAFF. The CDR3, as DNA: TGTGCCAGTAAAACTCAAGGGGGCTTGGTTGCTGAAGCTTTCTTT. The whole variable domain, remainder taken from reference TRBV19 and TRBJ1-1, is DGGITQSPKYLFRKEGQNVTLSCEQNLNHDAMYWYRQDPGQGLRLIYYSQIVNDFQKGDIAEGYSVSREKKESFPLTVTSAQKNPTAFYLCASKTQGGLVAEAFFGQGTRLTVV.

V is TRBV12-3 or TRBV12-4 and J is TRBJ2-7; D uncertain. Trimming cost V 6 bases and J 3 bases, with 18 bases left between them. This CDR3 comprises 15 residues. CDR3 nucleotide sequence: TGTGCCAGCAGCCCCTTGCTAGGTCCCGGCTACGAGCAGTACTTC. Its protein product is CASSPLLGPGYEQYF.

The rearrangement links TRBV15 to TRBJ2-5, with TRBD2 identical over 8 bases. The J segment lost 2 bases and the V segment lost 4 bases, leaving 12 bases of the junction unmatched. This CDR3 comprises 17 residues. The V gene's germline CDR1 is LNHNV and CDR2 YYDKDF (reference sequence). The CDR3: CATSKVGRGETQETQYF. The CDR3 DNA reads TGTGCCACCAGCAAAGTCGGGCGGGGGGAAACACAAGAGACCCAGTACTTC.

The chain uses TRBV5-6 and TRBJ1-1, with D perhaps TRBD1 (6 bases). Trimming pared 4 bases from V and 6 bases from J, leaving 13 bases between. The CDR3 contains 13 residues. Germline V gene data show CDR1 as SGHDT and CDR2 as YYEEEE. This chain's CDR3 is CASSKTGSAEAFF. DNA for the CDR3: TGTGCCAGCAGCAAAACAGGGAGCGCTGAAGCTTTCTTT.

The table lists this clonotype with a count of one. The rearrangement links TRBV2 to TRBJ2-4, with no clear D. Germline CDR1 is SNHLY and CDR2 is FYNNEI. V was pared by 1 base and J by 0 bases, with 10 bases between. The CDR3 spans 16 residues. Here the CDR3 DNA reads TGTGCCAGCAGTGAAGTCCTGCGGATAGCCAAAAACATTCAGTACTTC. This encodes CASSEVLRIAKNIQYF.

V gene TRBV4-1 combines with J gene TRBJ2-5; D is uncertain. V lost 3 bases, J lost 5 bases, and 13 bases lay in between. In germline, CDR1 is MGHRA, CDR2 YSYEKL. CDR3 length: 14 residues. The CDR3 DNA sequence: TGCGCCAGCAGCCATGACCGAAAAGGGGAGACCCAGTACTTC. Its protein product is CASSHDRKGETQYF.

The V call is TRBV27, the J call TRBJ1-1; D possibly corresponds to TRBD1 (6 bases). The CDR3 has 15 residues. The germline V gene has CDR1 MNHEY and CDR2 SMNVEV (reference sequence). Trimming shortened V by 1 base and J by 1 base, and 10 bases separated the two germline ends. The CDR3 region is CASSLLGAWNTEAFF. CDR3 sequence (DNA): TGTGCCAGCAGTTTATTGGGGGCTTGGAACACTGAAGCTTTCTTT.

This clonotype was counted between two and nine times. The chain recombines TRBV12-3 or TRBV12-4 with TRBJ1-5; 7 bases are a match to TRBD1. CDR3 length: 14 amino acids. Trimming took 6 bases from V and 2 from J; bases not matched to a gene: 4. The chain's CDR3 is CASSQGQGNQPQHF. The CDR3 coding sequence is TGTGCCAGCAGCCAAGGACAGGGCAATCAGCCCCAGCATTTT.

This clonotype occurred once. The rearrangement uses TRBV13 and TRBJ1-1; 11 positions match TRBD1. Germline CDR1 PRHDT, CDR2 FYEKMQ (reference sequence). The CDR3 is 14 residues long. V lost 4 bases to trimming and J lost 3 bases; unmatched junction nucleotides: 1. CDR3 amino acids: CASSWGQGDTEAFF. CDR3 nucleotide sequence: TGTGCCAGCAGCTGGGGACAGGGGGACACTGAAGCTTTCTTT.

This clonotype is a singleton in its sample. V gene TRBV6-1 combines with J gene TRBJ2-3; perhaps TRBD2 as D (5 bases). Germline CDR1 reads MNHNS; CDR2 reads SASEGT. V lost 5 bases and J 2 bases, leaving 11 bases between the germline ends. The CDR3 has 14 amino acids. CDR3 in amino acids: CASSPLGFTDTQYF. The CDR3 nucleotides are TGTGCCAGCAGTCCACTAGGGTTCACAGATACGCAGTATTTT.

This clonotype was seen only once. CDR3 sequence (DNA): TGTGCCACCAGCAGTAGAGGGGGGGGGCCAGATACGCAGTATTTT. Its protein product is CATSSRGGGPDTQYF. The V gene is TRBV15, the J gene TRBJ2-3, with D perhaps TRBD2 (7 bases). The V end lost 3 bases, the J end lost 4 bases, and 14 bases lay between the germline ends. CDR3 length equals 15 residues. Germline V gene sequence: CDR1 LNHNV, CDR2 YYDKDF (reference sequence).

The chain combines TRBV20-1 with TRBJ2-7; 7 bases line up with TRBD2. CDR3 size: 15 residues. CDR1 is DFQATT, CDR2 SNEGSKA, per germline (reference sequence). The ends lost 4 bases at V and 2 bases at J; junction bases unmatched: 11. This CDR3 is CSAISVTAGPYEQYF. CDR3 in DNA: TGCAGTGCTATATCCGTCACAGCGGGGCCCTACGAGCAGTACTTC.

The chain carries TRBV6-2 or TRBV6-3 and TRBJ1-2; D unclear. The CDR3 totals 11 residues. Germline CDR1 and CDR2: MNHEY and SVGEGT. V was trimmed by 6 bases and J by 4 bases, leaving 6 bases between them. The CDR3 is CASSPAYGYTF. The CDR3 nucleotides read TGTGCCAGCAGCCCAGCCTATGGCTACACCTTC.

This chain connects TRBV9 to TRBJ2-5; D is perhaps TRBD1 or TRBD2 (5 bases each). V lost 0 bases, J lost 1 base, and 16 bases lay in between. This CDR3 has 17 residues. Germline CDR1 is SGDLS and CDR2 is YYNGEE. The DNA for the CDR3 is TGTGCCAGCAGCGTAGGAGTTTGGGACGCATTCCAAGAGACCCAGTACTTC. Translating gives CASSVGVWDAFQETQYF.

The J gene is TRBJ2-5, the V gene TRBV7-8; TRBD1 agrees at 7 bases. The V and J ends lost 0 bases and 3 bases, in that order; junction bases with no gene match: 10. Germline CDR1 reads SGHVS; CDR2 reads FQNEAQ. The CDR3 runs to 17 residues. CDR3 nucleotide sequence: TGTGCCAGCAGCTTAGCGTTTGAGGGGGCTAGAAAAGAGACCCAGTACTTC. Its translation is CASSLAFEGARKETQYF.

CDR3 in amino acids: CASIPGAVLKDGYTF. CDR3 nucleotides: TGTGCCAGCATCCCAGGGGCCGTTCTTAAGGATGGCTACACCTTC. The chain has TRBV12-3 or TRBV12-4 and TRBJ1-2; D perhaps matches TRBD1 (6 bases). The CDR3 runs to 15 residues. The ends were cut back, 7 bases at V and 6 bases at J, with 21 bases in the middle.

Only one count was recorded for this clonotype. Here the CDR3 reads CASSVEGDRNTEAFF. Written as DNA, the CDR3 is TGTGCCAGCAGCGTAGAGGGGGACAGGAACACTGAAGCTTTCTTT. J is TRBJ1-1 and V is TRBV9; 7 nucleotides align to TRBD1. Per germline, CDR1 SGDLS and CDR2 YYNGEE. The CDR3 has 15 residues. The J segment lost 1 base and the V segment lost 0 bases, leaving 3 bases of the junction unmatched.

The chain links TRBV14 to TRBJ2-1; unclear D gene. The CDR3 contains 14 residues. The V end was cut by 1 base, the J end by 8 bases, with 12 bases between. Germline assignment: CDR1 SGHDN and CDR2 FVKESK. Here the CDR3 reads CASSQVPGRDEQFF. The CDR3 region has the DNA TGTGCCAGCAGCCAAGTCCCGGGTCGGGATGAGCAGTTCTTC.

In this sample, this clonotype turned up once. The V gene is TRBV20-1, the J gene TRBJ1-1; unclear D gene. The CDR3 consists of 14 residues. V was trimmed by 1 base and J by 0 bases, leaving 9 bases between them. Germline V gives CDR1 DFQATT, CDR2 SNEGSKA (reference sequence). CDR3 sequence (DNA): TGCAGTGCTAGAGCAACCAGGATGAACACTGAAGCTTTCTTT. It specifies CSARATRMNTEAFF.

This clonotype was counted once. The CDR3, as DNA: TGTGCCAGCAGAGGGACAGGGGCGCACGACACCTTC. This codes for CASRGTGAHDTF. The chain links TRBV3-1 to TRBJ1-2, with 10 bases that match TRBD1. The trim removed 6 bases at V and 12 bases at J, leaving 7 bases unmatched. From germline, CDR1 is LGHDT and CDR2 YNNKEL (reference sequence). The CDR3 length is 12 residues.

This clonotype was seen once. The chain has TRBV29-1 and TRBJ1-3; D gene uncertain. This CDR3 has 14 residues. In germline, CDR1 is SQVTM, CDR2 ANQGSEA. V was cut by 4 bases and J by 0 bases, with 10 bases left in between. The CDR3 sequence: CSVADGYSGNTIYF. The CDR3 DNA reads TGCAGCGTTGCGGACGGATACTCTGGAAACACCATATATTTT.

The chain is built from TRBV24-1 and TRBJ2-7; D possibly corresponds to TRBD2 (6 bases). Germline values: CDR1 KGHDR, CDR2 SFDVKD. This CDR3 is 14 amino acids long. Trimming took 3 bases from V and 4 from J, leaving 12 bases between them. CDR3 sequence (DNA): TGTGCCACCAGTGATGGGACTGCCCCTTACGAGCAGTACTTC. This sequence encodes CATSDGTAPYEQYF.

A single count supports this clonotype. The J gene is TRBJ2-3, the V gene TRBV3-1; tentative D call: TRBD1 (5 bases). V dropped 3 bases and J dropped 2 bases, with 21 bases sitting between them. The CDR3 is 18 residues long. The germline CDR1 and CDR2 sequences are LGHDT and YNNKEL (reference sequence). The CDR3 nucleotides read TGTGCCAGCAGCCAGACCTCCACTGATAGGGGATACACAGATACGCAGTATTTT. Its protein product is CASSQTSTDRGYTDTQYF.